This T cell receptor (beta chain) was captured in a study of cytotoxic CD8 clonotypes in ibrutinib-treated CLL. Study in general: IGHV unmutated 17 to 18; relapsed/refractory 11; treatment-naive over 14. Across samples, productive templates numbered more than 200,000 and productive rearrangements reached over 90,000 on average. General observations from the study: At baseline, clonality was higher than in age-matched healthy donors and correlated with CD8+ counts.

Concerning this clone itself: The target antigen is unknown.

Produced via immunoSEQ multiplex PCR; TCRdb's table is partial and in-frame only. The sample lists under 300,000 clones, about 72% seen once, with around 5.1% in the top ten. The V gene's germline CDR1 is SGDLS and CDR2 YYNGEE. Trimming stripped 3 bases from V and 4 bases from J, with 13 bases between. This CDR3 is 15 amino acids long. This clonotype was sampled from a human donor with chronic lymphocytic leukemia. Sample: PBMCs, taken at disease progression, from a patient treated with ibrutinib. This rearrangement joins TRBV9 to TRBJ2-2, with D perhaps TRBD2 (6 bases). The CDR3 loop reads CASSGGDSATGELFF. DNA of the CDR3: TGTGCCAGCAGCGGGGGGGACTCCGCCACCGGGGAGCTGTTTTTT. The entire variable domain, with the rest obtained from reference TRBV9 and TRBJ2-2, is as follows: DSGVTQTPKHLITATGQRVTLRCSPRSGDLSVYWYQQSLDQGLQFLIQYYNGEERAKGNILERFSAQQFPDLHSELNLSSLELGDSALYFCASSGGDSATGELFFGEGSRLTVL.